The clone carrying this T cell receptor beta chain has just a few counts. This entry comes from a study of spatial heterogeneity in lung cancer. For the study at large: Detected sequences consistently included more beta-chain ones than alpha-chain ones. For the average unique TCR and UMI combination, more than 8.5 occurrences appeared in raw reads.

Time point given: sample taken at primary tumor resection. Without sorting, whole RNA was sequenced from tumor, nontumor lung or frozen PBMC. Samples were donated by 72 untreated early-stage non-small cell lung cancer patients. Individually, TCR cDNA molecules were each labelled with a unique molecular identifier. Each CDR3 protein gets one entry after TCRdb re-called the 5' RACE reads with MiXCR. Counted here are about 15,000 distinct CDR3 sequences, just under 8% occurring once; the ten biggest clones make up about 33%. V lost 3 bases to trimming and J lost 4 bases, with 16 bases between them. The CDR3 spans 16 residues. Germline assignment: CDR1 KGHSH and CDR2 LQKENI.

The receptor's source is a female donor with early-stage non-small cell lung cancer. The sample consisted of PBMCs, taken at surgery. This chain connects TRBV18 to TRBJ1-3; D is unresolved. The CDR3 spells CASSPRTPGRGNTIYF. The DNA of the CDR3 is TGTGCCAGCTCACCCCGAACTCCCGGCCGAGGAAACACCATATATTTT.